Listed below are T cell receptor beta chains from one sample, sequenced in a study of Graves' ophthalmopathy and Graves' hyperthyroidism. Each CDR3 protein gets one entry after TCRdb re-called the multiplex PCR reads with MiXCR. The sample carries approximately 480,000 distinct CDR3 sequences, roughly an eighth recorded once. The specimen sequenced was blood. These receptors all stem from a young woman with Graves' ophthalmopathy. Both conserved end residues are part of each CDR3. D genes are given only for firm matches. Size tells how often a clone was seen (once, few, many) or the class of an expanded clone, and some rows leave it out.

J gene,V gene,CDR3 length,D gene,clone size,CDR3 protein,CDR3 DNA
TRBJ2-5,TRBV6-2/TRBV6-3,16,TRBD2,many,CASSYGGVAVQETQYF,TGTGCCAGCAGTTACGGGGGGGTAGCGGTTCAAGAGACCCAGTACTTC
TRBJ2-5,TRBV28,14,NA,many,CATLPPGPGETQYF,TGTGCCACCCTCCCTCCGGGACCAGGGGAGACCCAGTACTTC
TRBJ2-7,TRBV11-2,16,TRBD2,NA,CASNPGQRGASYEQYF,TGTGCCAGCAACCCAGGTCAGCGGGGGGCCTCCTACGAGCAGTACTTC
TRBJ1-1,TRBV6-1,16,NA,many,CASSEAVAAMNTEAFF,TGTGCCAGCAGTGAAGCAGTCGCAGCCATGAACACTGAAGCTTTCTTT
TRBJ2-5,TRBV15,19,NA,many,CATSRDRALGRDGQETQYF,TGTGCCACCAGCAGAGATCGAGCGCTGGGGCGGGACGGCCAAGAGACCCAGTACTTC
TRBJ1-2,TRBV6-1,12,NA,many,CASRSAGYGYTF,TGTGCCAGCAGATCGGCGGGGTATGGCTACACCTTC
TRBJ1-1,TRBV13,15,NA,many,CASSLAQVVNTEAFF,TGTGCCAGCAGCTTAGCCCAGGTTGTAAACACTGAAGCTTTCTTT
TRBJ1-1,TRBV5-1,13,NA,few,CASSLWDNTEAFF,TGCGCCAGCAGCTTGTGGGACAACACTGAAGCTTTCTTT
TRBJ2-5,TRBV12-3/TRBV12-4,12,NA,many,CASTRTEETQYF,TGTGCCAGCACCCGGACAGAAGAGACCCAGTACTTC
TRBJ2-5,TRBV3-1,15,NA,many,CASSLKPTREETQYF,TGTGCCAGCAGCCTAAAACCGACTCGCGAAGAGACCCAGTACTTC
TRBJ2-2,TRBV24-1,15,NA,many,CATSDPGIVFGELFF,TGTGCCACCAGTGATCCAGGGATCGTTTTCGGGGAGCTGTTTTTT
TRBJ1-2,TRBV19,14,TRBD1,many,CASSVDRVGYGYTF,TGTGCCAGTAGTGTCGACAGGGTGGGCTATGGCTACACCTTC
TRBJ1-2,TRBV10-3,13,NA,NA,CAISESRAHGYTF,TGTGCCATCAGTGAGTCAAGGGCTCATGGCTACACCTTC
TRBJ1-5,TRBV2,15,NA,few,CASSAGSIHNQPQHF,TGTGCCAGCAGTGCGGGCAGTATACATAATCAGCCCCAGCATTTT
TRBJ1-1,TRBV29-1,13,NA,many,CSALGGVGTEAFF,TGCAGCGCTCTCGGGGGAGTGGGCACTGAAGCTTTCTTT
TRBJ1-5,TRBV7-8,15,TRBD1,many,CASSVTGADDQPQHF,TGTGCCAGCAGCGTGACAGGGGCCGACGATCAGCCCCAGCATTTT
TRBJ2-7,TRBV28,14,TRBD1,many,CASLHDRGRYEQYF,TGTGCTTCTCTGCACGACAGGGGGCGATACGAGCAGTACTTC
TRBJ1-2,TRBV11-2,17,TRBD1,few,CASSLYPGTGEAGGYTF,TGTGCCAGCAGCTTATACCCCGGGACAGGGGAAGCGGGTGGCTACACCTTC
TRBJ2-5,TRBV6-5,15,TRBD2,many,CASSYNLAGGETQYF,TGTGCCAGCAGTTACAACCTAGCGGGAGGAGAGACCCAGTACTTC
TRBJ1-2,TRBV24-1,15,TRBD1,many,CATSDFGQGVYGYTF,TGTGCCACCAGTGATTTCGGACAGGGGGTATATGGCTACACCTTC
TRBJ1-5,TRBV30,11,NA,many,CAWGQNQPQHF,TGTGCCTGGGGACAAAATCAGCCCCAGCATTTT
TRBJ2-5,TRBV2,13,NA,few,CASKGSVQETKYF,TGTGCCAGCAAGGGGTCGGTCCAAGAGACCAAGTACTTC
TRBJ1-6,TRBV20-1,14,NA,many,CSASQQVPNSPLHF,TGCAGTGCTAGCCAACAGGTCCCTAATTCACCCCTCCACTTT
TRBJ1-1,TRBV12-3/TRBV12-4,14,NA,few,CASINRGLGTEAFF,TGTGCCAGCATCAACCGGGGGCTGGGCACTGAAGCTTTCTTT
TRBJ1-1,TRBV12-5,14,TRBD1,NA,CASALTGGNTEAFF,TGTGCTAGTGCCCTGACAGGGGGGAACACTGAAGCTTTCTTT
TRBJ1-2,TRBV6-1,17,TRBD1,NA,CASSPFTGTASNYGYTF,TGTGCCAGCAGCCCCTTCACCGGGACAGCGAGTAACTATGGCTACACCTTC
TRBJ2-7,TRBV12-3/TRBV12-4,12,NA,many,CASSGISYEQYF,TGTGCCAGCTCGGGGATCTCCTACGAGCAGTACTTC
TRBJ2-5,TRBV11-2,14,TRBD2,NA,CASSFGEGWETQYF,TGTGCCAGCAGCTTCGGGGAGGGATGGGAGACCCAGTACTTC
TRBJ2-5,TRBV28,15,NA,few,CASIAQGRVQETQCF,TGTGCCAGCATCGCTCAGGGGCGGGTCCAAGAGACCCAGTGCTTC
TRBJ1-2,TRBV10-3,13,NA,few,CAIRGTSNYGYTF,TGTGCCATCAGGGGGACCTCTAACTATGGCTACACCTTC
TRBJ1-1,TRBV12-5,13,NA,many,CASARHRNTEAFF,TGTGCTAGTGCCCGTCACAGGAACACTGAAGCTTTCTTT
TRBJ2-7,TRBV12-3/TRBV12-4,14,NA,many,CASSLSTGRVEQYF,TGTGCCAGCAGTTTATCGACAGGACGCGTCGAGCAGTACTTC
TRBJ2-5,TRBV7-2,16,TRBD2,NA,CASSPGGGRRPETQYF,TGTGCCAGCAGCCCCGGGGGGGGCCGACGACCGGAGACCCAGTACTTC
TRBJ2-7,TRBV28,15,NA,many,CASTQGGRTSYEQYF,TGTGCCAGCACCCAGGGAGGACGGACCTCCTACGAGCAGTACTTC
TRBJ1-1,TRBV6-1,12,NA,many,CASRLQRAEAFF,TGTGCCAGCAGACTACAGCGAGCTGAAGCTTTCTTT
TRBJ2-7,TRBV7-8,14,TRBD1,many,CASSQDRGTGEQYF,TGTGCCAGCAGCCAGGACAGGGGAACAGGCGAGCAGTACTTC
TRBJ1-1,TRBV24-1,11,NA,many,CATSRAHEAFF,TGTGCCACCAGTAGGGCACATGAAGCTTTCTTT
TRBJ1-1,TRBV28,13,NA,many,CASYASRHTEAFF,TGTGCCAGCTACGCCAGCCGGCACACTGAAGCTTTCTTT
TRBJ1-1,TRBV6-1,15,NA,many,CASSEEEDSHTEAFF,TGTGCCAGCAGTGAAGAGGAGGACAGCCACACTGAAGCTTTCTTT
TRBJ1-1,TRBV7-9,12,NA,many,CASTRDAAEAFF,TGTGCCAGCACCAGGGACGCAGCTGAAGCTTTCTTT
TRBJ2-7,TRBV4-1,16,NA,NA,CASSPGPSGPSYEQYF,TGCGCCAGCAGCCCGGGGCCCAGCGGGCCCTCCTACGAGCAGTACTTC
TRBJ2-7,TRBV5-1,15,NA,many,CASSLGRVSSYEQYF,TGCGCCAGCAGCTTGGGCAGGGTGAGCTCCTACGAGCAGTACTTC
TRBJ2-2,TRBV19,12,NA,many,CASKQDTGELFF,TGTGCCAGTAAACAGGACACCGGGGAGCTGTTTTTT
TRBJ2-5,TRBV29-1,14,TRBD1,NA,CSGRNRAQGETQDF,TGCAGCGGCCGAAACAGGGCTCAGGGGGAGACCCAGGACTTC
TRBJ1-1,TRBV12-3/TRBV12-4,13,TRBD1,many,CASSSGTGDGAFF,TGTGCCAGCAGTTCCGGGACAGGGGATGGGGCTTTCTTT